One and the same sample provided the 14 T cell receptor beta chains below, sequenced in a study of blood T cell repertoires in COVID-19. Libraries were prepared by immunoSEQ multiplex PCR; TCRdb keeps only in-frame clonotypes and omits some of them. This table has about 220,000 clones, about four fifths appearing once. The sequencing input was PBMCs or T cells enriched from blood (not recorded which). The receptors derive from a woman between 40 and 50 years old with acute COVID-19.

The CDR3 DNA follows: TGTGCCAGCAGCGTCGGACACCTCTCTACTGAAGCTTTCTTT. Protein product: CASSVGHLSTEAFF. The rearrangement joins TRBV7-8 to TRBJ1-1, with a weak D call TRBD1 (5 bases). The CDR3 runs to 14 residues. CDR1 SGHVS and CDR2 FQNEAQ come from the germline V gene. The V end lost 5 bases, the J end lost 5 bases, and 15 bases lay between the germline ends.

This clone was counted once. This rearrangement joins TRBV19 to TRBJ1-2, with TRBD1 matching 7 bases. Trimming at V came to 4 bases and at J to 4 bases, leaving 6 bases not matched to a gene. Per germline, CDR1 LNHDA and CDR2 SQIVND (reference sequence). The CDR3 is 14 amino acids. The CDR3 DNA reads as TGTGCCAGTAGTAGCGACAGGGCTGGCTATGGCTACACCTTC. Its protein product is CASSSDRAGYGYTF.

This chain's CDR3 is CASSSDRVVAFF. As DNA, the CDR3 is TGTGCCAGTAGTTCGGACAGGGTAGTAGCTTTCTTT. The V and J genes are TRBV19 and TRBJ1-1; 8 bases agree with TRBD1. CDR3 length: 12 residues. The germline V gene has CDR1 LNHDA and CDR2 SQIVND (reference sequence). Trimming cost V 5 bases and J 10 bases; bases outside gene matches: 6.

The chain couples TRBV5-1 to TRBJ2-3; 13 nucleotides align to TRBD2. The length of the CDR3 is 17 residues. V was pared by 4 bases and J by 3 bases, with 8 bases of the junction left unmatched. CDR1 and CDR2 (germline): SGHRS, YFSETQ. The CDR3 DNA is TGCGCCAGCAGCGCGGGACTAGCGGGGATAAGGACAGATACGCAGTATTTT. It is translated as CASSAGLAGIRTDTQYF.

The chain couples TRBV29-1 to TRBJ1-2, with 7 bases that match TRBD1. This CDR3 comprises 12 residues. Germline V gene lookup returns CDR1 SQVTM and CDR2 ANQGSEA. Trimming removed 5 bases from V and 5 bases from J; junction bases left unmatched: 5. The chain's CDR3 is CSVSDRKYGYTF. CDR3 in DNA: TGCAGCGTTTCGGACAGGAAATATGGCTACACCTTC.

This clone was recorded only once. The chain uses TRBV5-8 and TRBJ2-7, with D possibly being TRBD2 (5 bases). V was trimmed by 4 bases and J by 5 bases, leaving 25 bases between them. Per germline, CDR1 SGHTS and CDR2 YDEGEE. The CDR3 consists of 17 residues. Here the CDR3 DNA reads TGTGCCAGCAGCCCCGGGTTGGCGGGTCTCCTCCATGACGAGCAGTACTTC. This sequence encodes CASSPGLAGLLHDEQYF.

The V and J genes are TRBV6-5 and TRBJ2-1, with no clear D. CDR1 is MNHEY, CDR2 SVGAGI, per germline. Trimming removed 0 bases from V and 8 bases from J, with 17 bases in between. The CDR3 consists of 16 residues. The CDR3, as DNA: TGTGCCAGCAGTTACTCGTCTGCGGTCTGGGTCTATGAGCAGTTCTTC. This sequence encodes CASSYSSAVWVYEQFF.

The chain employs TRBV5-6 and TRBJ1-2; 7 bases fit TRBD1. V lost 3 bases and J lost 6; bases outside the gene matches: 8. Per the germline V gene, CDR1 is SGHDT and CDR2 is YYEEEE. The CDR3 extends over 14 amino acids. The CDR3 DNA is TGTGCCAGCAGCTCTCGCGACAGGGAGAATGGCTACACCTTC. The encoded protein is CASSSRDRENGYTF.

This clone has only one observation. The chain links TRBV5-1 to TRBJ2-5; 9 positions match TRBD2. Trimming cost V 0 bases and J 2 bases; bases outside gene matches: 2. The CDR3 is 15 residues long. Germline CDR1 SGHRS, CDR2 YFSETQ. In nucleotides, the CDR3 is TGCGCCAGCAGCTTGGGGAGCGGGAGGCAAGAGACCCAGTACTTC. This encodes CASSLGSGRQETQYF.

The rearrangement links TRBV2 to TRBJ2-2, with D perhaps TRBD1 (6 bases). Trimming shortened V by 7 bases and J by 3 bases, and 12 bases separated the two germline ends. The CDR3 totals 14 residues. Germline loops: CDR1 SNHLY, CDR2 FYNNEI. The CDR3, as DNA: TGTGCCAGCAAACCGGACAGTCACACCGGGGAGCTGTTTTTT. Protein product: CASKPDSHTGELFF.

The chain uses TRBV28 and TRBJ1-5, with 7 bases aligning to TRBD1. The CDR3 contains 16 residues. CDR1 and CDR2 from the germline V gene are MDHEN and SYDVKM. The junction had 8 bases not matched to a gene; V was cut back by 3 bases and J by 3 bases. This chain's CDR3 is CASSFNSQGFNQPQHF. CDR3 DNA: TGTGCCAGCAGTTTCAATTCACAGGGGTTCAATCAGCCCCAGCATTTT.

The rearrangement joins TRBV7-3 to TRBJ2-6, with TRBD1 as a possible D gene (6 bases). Germline CDR1 reads SGHTA; CDR2 reads FQGTGA. This CDR3 comprises 16 residues. Trimming left V 3 bases short and J 4 bases short, with 13 bases between. CDR3 sequence: CASSLSPGAGANVLTF. The CDR3 DNA reads as TGTGCCAGCAGCTTGTCCCCAGGGGCCGGGGCCAACGTCCTGACTTTC.

The rearrangement joins TRBV7-2 to TRBJ1-4; maybe TRBD1 (6 bases). The CDR3 totals 14 residues. In germline, CDR1 is SGHTA, CDR2 FQGNSA. The V end was cut by 1 base, the J end by 7 bases, with 10 bases between. CDR3 residues: CASSLDRASEKLFF. Here the CDR3 DNA reads TGTGCCAGCAGCTTAGACAGGGCCTCTGAAAAACTGTTTTTT. The entire variable domain, with the rest obtained from reference TRBV7-2 and TRBJ1-4, is as follows: GAGVSQSPSNKVTEKGKDVELRCDPISGHTALYWYRQSLGQGLEFLIYFQGNSAPDKSGLPSDRFSAERTGGSVSTLTIQRTQQEDSAVYLCASSLDRASEKLFFGSGTQLSVL.

This chain links TRBV7-2 with TRBJ2-1; 8 bases map to TRBD2. Trimming took 6 bases from V and 3 from J; bases not matched to a gene: 7. The CDR3 extends over 15 amino acids. Germline V gene lookup returns CDR1 SGHTA and CDR2 FQGNSA. The CDR3 coding sequence is TGTGCCAGCAGGGCCGGGACTAGTATCTACAATGAGCAGTTCTTC. Translated, it gives CASRAGTSIYNEQFF.